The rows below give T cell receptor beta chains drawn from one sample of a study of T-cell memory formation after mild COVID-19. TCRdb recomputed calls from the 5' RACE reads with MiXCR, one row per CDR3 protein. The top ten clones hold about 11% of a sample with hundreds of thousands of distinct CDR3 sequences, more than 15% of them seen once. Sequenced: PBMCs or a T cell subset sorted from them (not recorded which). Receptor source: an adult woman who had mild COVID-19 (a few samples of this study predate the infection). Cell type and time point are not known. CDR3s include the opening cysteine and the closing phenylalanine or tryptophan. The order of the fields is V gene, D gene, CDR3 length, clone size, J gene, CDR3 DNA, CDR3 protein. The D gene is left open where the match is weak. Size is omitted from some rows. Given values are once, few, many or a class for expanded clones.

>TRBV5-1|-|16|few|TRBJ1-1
TGCGCCAGCAGCTTATTAACAGGCGCCTTCAACACTGAAGCTTTCTTT
CASSLLTGAFNTEAFF
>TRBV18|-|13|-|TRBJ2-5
TGTGCCAGCTCACCAGGGTTCGGGGAGACCCAGTACTTC
CASSPGFGETQYF
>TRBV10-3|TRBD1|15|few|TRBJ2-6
TGTGCCAGCGGACAGGGAGGTTCTGGGGCCAACGTCCTGACTTTC
CASGQGGSGANVLTF
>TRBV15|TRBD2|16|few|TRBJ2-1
TGTGCCACCAGCAGAGTAGGGACTAGCGGGAGGAATGAGCAGTTCTTC
CATSRVGTSGRNEQFF
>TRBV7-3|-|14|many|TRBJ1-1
TGTGCCAGCAGCTTGAAAGGTGGAAACACTGAAGCTTTCTTT
CASSLKGGNTEAFF
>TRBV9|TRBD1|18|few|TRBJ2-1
TGTGCCAGCAGCGTAGACGGGGGGACAGGGTTATCCTACAATGAGCAGTTCTTC
CASSVDGGTGLSYNEQFF
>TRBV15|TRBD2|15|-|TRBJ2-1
TGTGCCACCAGCTCCAGCGGGGGGGGGTACAATGAGCAGTTCTTC
CATSSSGGGYNEQFF
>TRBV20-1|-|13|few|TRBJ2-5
TGCAGTGCTAGAGATCCGAAGAGCGAGACCCAGTACTTC
CSARDPKSETQYF
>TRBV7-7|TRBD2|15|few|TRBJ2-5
TGTGCTAGCAGCCCAAGGACTAGCGGAGGGGGGACCCAGTACTTC
CASSPRTSGGGTQYF
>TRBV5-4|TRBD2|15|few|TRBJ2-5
TGTGCCAGCAGCCCACCCGGGACTAGCCAAGAGACCCAGTACTTC
CASSPPGTSQETQYF
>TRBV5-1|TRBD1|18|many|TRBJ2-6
TGCGCCAGCAGCTTGGTAGGGACAGGGAGCTCTGGGGCCAACGTCCTGACTTTC
CASSLVGTGSSGANVLTF
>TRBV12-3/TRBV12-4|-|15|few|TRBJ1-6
TGTGCCAGCAGTTTATCCGCGGGCGATGGTTCACCCCTCCACTTT
CASSLSAGDGSPLHF
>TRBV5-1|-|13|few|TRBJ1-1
TGCGCCAGCAGCTTGTCCGCCGAATCTGAAGCTTTCTTT
CASSLSAESEAFF
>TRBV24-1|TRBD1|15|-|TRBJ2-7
TGTGCCACCAGTGGCCCGGGACAGGGCTCCTACGAGCAGTACTTC
CATSGPGQGSYEQYF
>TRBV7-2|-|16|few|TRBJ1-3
TGTGCCAGCAGCTTTAGTAGGACCGGCTCTGGAAACACCATATATTTT
CASSFSRTGSGNTIYF
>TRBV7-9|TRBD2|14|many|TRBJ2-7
TGTGCCAGCAGTCTCCCCGGGACTAGCACCGAGCAGTACTTC
CASSLPGTSTEQYF
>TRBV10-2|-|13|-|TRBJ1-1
TGCGCCAGCAGGACAGCCGGGAACACTGAAGCTTTCTTT
CASRTAGNTEAFF
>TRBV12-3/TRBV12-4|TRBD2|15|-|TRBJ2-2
TGTGCCAGCAGTCCTAGCGGAGTGAACACCGGGGAGCTGTTTTTT
CASSPSGVNTGELFF